This is a list of T cell receptor beta chains from one sample in a study of blood T cells in healthy people across ages. A single record per CDR3 protein comes from TCRdb applying MiXCR to the 5' RACE reads. The table has approximately 900,000 distinct CDR3 sequences, roughly 28% seen once. These sequences were also reported in another study, on T cells of mothers and their children.

What was sequenced was blood. The receptors come from a woman between 40 and 55 years old in good health. Each CDR3 is given with its conserved first and last residue. The D gene is left open where the match is weak. Only some rows state a clone size, as once, few, many or a class for expanded clones.

j_gene: -
v_gene: TRBV7-2
abundance: -
d_gene: -
CDR3aa: CASSLDYWETQYF

j_gene: TRBJ2-7
v_gene: TRBV4-1
abundance: many
d_gene: TRBD1
CDR3aa: CASSLGTELSYEQYF

j_gene: TRBJ1-5
v_gene: TRBV7-9
abundance: -
d_gene: -
CDR3aa: CASSPSRGQPQHF

j_gene: TRBJ2-2
v_gene: TRBV28
abundance: -
d_gene: TRBD1
CDR3aa: CASRPGTVTGELFF

j_gene: TRBJ2-5
v_gene: TRBV24-1
abundance: many
d_gene: -
CDR3aa: CATSPRGAAGETQYF

j_gene: TRBJ1-1
v_gene: TRBV5-1
abundance: -
d_gene: -
CDR3aa: CASSRRSGEEAFF

j_gene: TRBJ2-6
v_gene: TRBV5-1
abundance: many
d_gene: -
CDR3aa: CASSLVVSGANVLTF

j_gene: TRBJ2-1
v_gene: TRBV7-9
abundance: few
d_gene: -
CDR3aa: CASSSGRLSSYNEQFF

j_gene: TRBJ1-5
v_gene: TRBV24-1
abundance: -
d_gene: TRBD1
CDR3aa: CATSGQGAIKPQHF

j_gene: TRBJ1-5
v_gene: TRBV29-1
abundance: many
d_gene: -
CDR3aa: CSIQDGNQPQHF

j_gene: TRBJ2-5
v_gene: TRBV18
abundance: few
d_gene: TRBD1
CDR3aa: CASSPMGTGGQETQYF

j_gene: TRBJ2-5
v_gene: TRBV20-1
abundance: many
d_gene: -
CDR3aa: CSARELGVETQYF

j_gene: TRBJ1-5
v_gene: TRBV7-2
abundance: -
d_gene: -
CDR3aa: CASSLGVRRISNQPQHF

j_gene: TRBJ2-5
v_gene: TRBV20-1
abundance: many
d_gene: -
CDR3aa: CSARDWGQAKETQYF

j_gene: TRBJ2-6
v_gene: TRBV7-6
abundance: -
d_gene: -
CDR3aa: CASSYGPSGYGANVLTF

j_gene: TRBJ2-7
v_gene: TRBV10-3
abundance: many
d_gene: TRBD1
CDR3aa: CAIRPYRDRVYEQYF

j_gene: TRBJ1-1
v_gene: TRBV29-1
abundance: few
d_gene: -
CDR3aa: CSVITGLTEAFF

j_gene: TRBJ2-3
v_gene: TRBV7-2
abundance: -
d_gene: TRBD2
CDR3aa: CASSYTSGGGDTPYF

j_gene: TRBJ1-5
v_gene: TRBV20-1
abundance: few
d_gene: TRBD1
CDR3aa: CSALPLGQAFISNQPQHF

j_gene: TRBJ2-5
v_gene: TRBV7-9
abundance: many
d_gene: TRBD1
CDR3aa: CASSLTGPPQETQYF

j_gene: TRBJ1-2
v_gene: TRBV20-1
abundance: -
d_gene: -
CDR3aa: CSASGGGAKDYGYTF

j_gene: TRBJ2-7
v_gene: TRBV4-1
abundance: few
d_gene: -
CDR3aa: CASSQVPSSGYEQYF

j_gene: TRBJ2-1
v_gene: TRBV20-1
abundance: -
d_gene: TRBD2
CDR3aa: CSAQMTGTSGGAVQFF

j_gene: TRBJ1-1
v_gene: TRBV7-2
abundance: -
d_gene: -
CDR3aa: CASKLRSRANTEAFF

j_gene: TRBJ1-4
v_gene: TRBV20-1
abundance: -
d_gene: -
CDR3aa: CSARDPTGGEKLFF

j_gene: TRBJ1-2
v_gene: TRBV7-2
abundance: few
d_gene: -
CDR3aa: CASSLDHVYGYTF

j_gene: TRBJ1-5
v_gene: TRBV25-1
abundance: few
d_gene: -
CDR3aa: CASSAGWDQPQHF

j_gene: TRBJ2-3
v_gene: TRBV5-6
abundance: -
d_gene: -
CDR3aa: CASSLRGEDTQYF